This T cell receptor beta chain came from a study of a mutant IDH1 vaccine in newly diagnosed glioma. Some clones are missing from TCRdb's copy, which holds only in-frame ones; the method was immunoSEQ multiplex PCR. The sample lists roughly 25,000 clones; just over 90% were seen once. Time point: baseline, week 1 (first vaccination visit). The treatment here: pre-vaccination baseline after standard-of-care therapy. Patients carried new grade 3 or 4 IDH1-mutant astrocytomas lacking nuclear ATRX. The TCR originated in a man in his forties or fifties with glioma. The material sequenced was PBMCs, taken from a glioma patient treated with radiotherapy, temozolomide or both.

The CDR3 here is CASSLVTGNTEAFF. The CDR3 DNA reads as TGTGCCAGCAGCTTAGTTACGGGGAACACTGAAGCTTTCTTT. J is TRBJ1-1 and V is TRBV7-8; D remains unclear. Per germline, CDR1 SGHVS and CDR2 FQNEAQ. Trimming removed 1 base at V and 1 base at J, with 7 bases between. This CDR3 has 14 amino acids.